A selection of T cell receptor beta chains follows, all from one sample in a study of blood T cell repertoires in COVID-19. Profiled with immunoSEQ multiplex PCR; TCRdb holds only in-frame clones, not every one. This table has roughly 230,000 clones, around 81% appearing once. The source material was PBMCs or T cells enriched from blood (not recorded which). The receptor source for this set is a man over 45 who had recovered from COVID-19. Each CDR3 is given with its conserved first and last residue.

V gene	J gene	CDR3 protein
TRBV27	TRBJ2-7	CASSPGLARSYEQYF
TRBV12-3/TRBV12-4	TRBJ1-2	CASSTGTYGYTF
TRBV7-2	TRBJ1-1	CASSPDGRRAHTEAFF
TRBV5-5	TRBJ1-5	CASSWGTGGSNQPQHF
TRBV29-1	TRBJ1-1	CSVVEGRIEAFF
TRBV5-1	TRBJ1-6	CASSLEWDSGNSPLHF
TRBV10-3	TRBJ1-1	CAISGTGTNTEAFF
TRBV5-4	TRBJ2-2	CASRTGLAGSGNTGELFF
TRBV29-1	TRBJ2-7	CSVDGRAPYEQYF
TRBV7-2	TRBJ2-2	CASSLFSNGELFF
TRBV2	TRBJ2-1	CASRGQGLGNEQFF
TRBV2	TRBJ1-3	CASRQTLSGNTIYF
TRBV10-1	TRBJ2-7	CASSEGGQPYEQYF
TRBV27	TRBJ2-7	CASSYRYEQYF
TRBV4-1	TRBJ2-1	CASSQDRTSPYNEQFF